One sample yielded the 8 T cell receptor beta chains listed below, sequenced in a study of blood T cell repertoires in COVID-19. Measured with immunoSEQ multiplex PCR; TCRdb has only the in-frame clones, and not every one. The data show fewer than 200,000 clones, about nine tenths seen once. The sample consisted of PBMCs or T cells enriched from blood (not recorded which). These receptors came from a woman under 30 who had recovered from COVID-19.

This clone was observed a single time. This sequence joins TRBV4-1 and TRBJ1-5; 7 bases fit TRBD1. Looked up from germline, CDR1 is MGHRA and CDR2 is YSYEKL. The CDR3 consists of 15 residues. Trimming at V came to 1 base and at J to 1 base, leaving 1 base not matched to a gene. For the CDR3, the DNA is TGCGCCAGCAGCCAAGGACAGGGAAGCAATCAGCCCCAGCATTTT. Translation: CASSQGQGSNQPQHF.

The chain combines TRBV3-1 (or the pseudogene TRBV3-2) with TRBJ2-7, with a weak D call TRBD1 (5 bases). Germline assignment: CDR1 LGHDT and CDR2 YNNKEL (reference sequence). CDR3 length equals 14 residues. With 4 bases removed from V and 2 bases from J, the gap between germline ends came to 12 bases. CDR3 DNA sequence: TGTGCCAGCAGCCCCAAAAGGGGCCCCTACGAGCAGTACTTC. It translates to CASSPKRGPYEQYF.

The chain has TRBV27 and TRBJ2-7; 7 bases are shared with TRBD1. The germline CDR1 and CDR2 sequences are MNHEY and SMNVEV (reference sequence). The CDR3 has 13 amino acids. V lost 4 bases to trimming and J lost 6 bases; unmatched junction nucleotides: 6. CDR3 loop: CASSSRSGGEQYF. CDR3 coding DNA: TGTGCCAGCAGTTCAAGATCAGGGGGCGAGCAGTACTTC.

V is TRBV6-2 or TRBV6-3 and J is TRBJ1-2, with a possible D match to TRBD1 (5 bases). Germline CDR1 MNHEY, CDR2 SVGEGT. Trimming pared 2 bases from V and 8 bases from J, leaving 18 bases between. CDR3 size: 15 residues. CDR3 nucleotide sequence: TGTGCCAGCAGTTACCTCAGCAGGGCCACGTCGGGCTACACCTTC. The encoded protein is CASSYLSRATSGYTF.

The rearrangement uses TRBV6-2 or TRBV6-3 and TRBJ1-6, with a possible D match to TRBD1 (6 bases). V was clipped by 6 bases and J by 10 bases, with 16 bases between them. From germline, CDR1 is MNHEY and CDR2 SVGEGT. CDR3 size: 14 residues. In DNA, the CDR3 is TGTGCCAGCAGCAAGACAGGCCTAGGCTCACCCCTCCACTTT. Amino acids: CASSKTGLGSPLHF.

V usage is TRBV5-4 and J usage is TRBJ2-7; perhaps TRBD2 as D (6 bases). Germline V CDR1 and CDR2: SGHNT, YYREEE (reference sequence). V was pared by 5 bases and J by 4 bases, with 16 bases between. The CDR3 spans 14 residues. For the CDR3, the DNA is TGTGCCAGCAGTCCCGGGACTGATCTTTACGAGCAGTACTTC. Its translation: CASSPGTDLYEQYF.

The V call is TRBV2, the J call TRBJ1-1; TRBD1 aligns across 7 bases. V trimming: 6 bases; J trimming: 4 bases; junction bases outside the gene matches: 14. The CDR3 has 16 amino acids. Germline values: CDR1 SNHLY, CDR2 FYNNEI. The CDR3 nucleotides are TGTGCCAGCAGCCACACTAGACAGGGCGGTAGCACTGAAGCTTTCTTT. Residues: CASSHTRQGGSTEAFF.

About this clone itself: Compared with germline, one end of the junction differs, possibly owing to a read error. The chain combines TRBV7-9 with TRBJ2-7; D perhaps matches TRBD1 (6 bases). The CDR3 runs to 9 residues. Looked up from germline, CDR1 is SEHNR and CDR2 is FQNEAQ (reference sequence). CDR3 loop: CASSLEQGF. CDR3 DNA: TGTGCCAGCAGCTTAGAGCAGGGGTTC.